This TCR beta chain was identified during a study of shared clonotypes between healthy human individuals. General study findings and limits: Blood alone was sampled, and tissue repertoires likely differ. Clonotype sharing across a few donors was observed for approximately 5% of naive CD4 clonotypes.

As regards this clone: Its antigen is not known. The same CDR3 arises from other DNA sequences in this sample as well.

Clones were read by immunoSEQ multiplex PCR, and TCRdb kept only the in-frame ones, dropping some. The sample shows over a million clones, approximately 78% of them seen only once. Germline V lookup: CDR1 SQVTM, CDR2 ANQGSEA. Between the trimmed V and J ends, which lost 4 bases and 8 bases, there was a span of 11 bases. This CDR3 comprises 12 residues. The receptor was derived from a man younger than 35 in good health. Some clones in this sample may be carry-over from other donors' samples. This sequence joins TRBV29-1 and TRBJ1-4; D not certain. Source material: memory CD4+ T cells from PBMCs. As for subset: CD45RA-negative fraction. The CDR3 here is CSVGRAGEKLFF. CDR3 DNA sequence: TGCAGCGTTGGGAGGGCCGGCGAAAAACTGTTTTTT.